These T cell receptor beta chains were read from a single sample in a study of blood T cells in healthy people across ages. TCRdb used MiXCR to reprocess the 5' RACE reads, holding one entry per CDR3 protein. The sample includes under 2 million distinct CDR3 sequences, approximately 32% of them seen just once. The sequencing input was blood. The receptor source for this set is a woman younger than 45 in good health. The CDR3 runs from the conserved cysteine through the conserved F or W. D genes are given only for firm matches. Clone size is not always given. Where it is, it says once, few, many or a class for expanded clones.

J gene,V gene,D gene,clone size,CDR3 protein,CDR3 DNA
TRBJ2-3,TRBV18,.,.,CAGSPPKGRDTQYF,TGTGCCGGCTCACCACCGAAGGGTAGAGATACGCAGTATTTT
TRBJ2-3,TRBV10-3,.,.,CAIRVTASTDTQYF,TGTGCCATCAGGGTAACAGCTAGCACAGATACGCAGTATTTT
TRBJ2-7,TRBV20-1,TRBD2,.,CSARLAGGEQYF,TGCAGTGCTAGACTAGCGGGAGGGGAGCAGTACTTC
TRBJ1-6,TRBV20-1,.,.,CSAREEGRRYSPLHF,TGCAGTGCTAGAGAAGAGGGCAGGCGGTATTCACCCCTCCACTTT
TRBJ1-5,TRBV20-1,.,.,CSALQGGIGPQHF,TGCAGTGCTCTCCAGGGCGGAATTGGGCCCCAGCATTTT
TRBJ1-2,TRBV3-1,.,.,CASSQQANYGYTF,TGTGCCAGCAGCCAACAGGCGAACTATGGCTACACCTTC
TRBJ2-6,TRBV20-1,TRBD2,few,CSARPPSGTLSSGANVLTF,TGCAGTGCTAGGCCGCCCAGCGGGACCCTTTCCTCTGGGGCCAACGTCCTGACTTTC
TRBJ2-7,TRBV11-1,TRBD1,.,CASNTGGLPYEQYF,TGTGCCAGCAATACAGGGGGTCTCCCTTACGAGCAGTACTTC
TRBJ1-2,TRBV5-1,.,few,CASSLDGGSVFGYTF,TGCGCCAGCAGCTTGGATGGGGGTTCGGTCTTTGGCTACACCTTC
TRBJ2-1,TRBV7-8,TRBD2,few,CASSFSTRTSGGEYNEQFF,TGTGCCAGCAGCTTCTCGACTCGGACTAGCGGGGGGGAATACAATGAGCAGTTCTTC
TRBJ2-5,TRBV5-1,TRBD2,.,CASSLVSSGGPWEQYF,TGCGCCAGCAGCTTGGTGTCTAGCGGGGGCCCTTGGGAGCAGTACTTC
TRBJ1-1,TRBV15,.,few,CATSRELNRNTEAFF,TGTGCCACCAGCAGAGAATTAAACAGGAACACTGAAGCTTTCTTT
TRBJ2-7,TRBV13,.,many,CASSTRTYEQYF,TGTGCCAGCTCTACCAGGACCTACGAGCAGTACTTC
TRBJ2-1,TRBV12-3/TRBV12-4,.,few,CASSFGTFYNEQFF,TGTGCCAGCAGTTTCGGGACATTCTACAATGAGCAGTTCTTC
TRBJ2-6,TRBV7-9,TRBD2,.,CASSPGLGVGYPGANVLTF,TGTGCCAGCAGCCCCGGACTAGGAGTCGGATATCCTGGGGCCAACGTCCTGACTTTC
TRBJ2-7,TRBV12-3/TRBV12-4,.,.,CASSLRADDEQYF,TGTGCCAGCAGTTTGCGGGCAGATGACGAGCAGTACTTC
TRBJ2-1,TRBV3-1,.,many,CASSPLGANEQFF,TGTGCCAGCAGCCCTTTAGGCGCGAATGAGCAGTTCTTC
TRBJ2-7,TRBV5-1,TRBD2,few,CASSFPRGGGPSGYEQYF,TGCGCCAGCAGCTTCCCAAGAGGCGGGGGGCCCTCGGGCTACGAGCAGTACTTC
TRBJ2-4,TRBV2,.,few,CASSYENIQYF,TGTGCCAGCAGTTACGAAAACATTCAGTACTTC
TRBJ1-1,TRBV20-1,TRBD1,few,CSGRTGGGTEAFF,TGCAGTGGACGGACAGGGGGTGGCACTGAAGCTTTCTTT
TRBJ1-1,TRBV19,TRBD1,.,CASSTTGATEAFF,TGTGCCAGTAGTACAACAGGGGCGACTGAAGCTTTCTTT
TRBJ2-6,TRBV12-3/TRBV12-4,TRBD1,.,CASTPGTGNSGANVLTF,TGTGCCAGCACCCCGGGGACAGGAAACTCTGGGGCCAACGTCCTGACTTTC
TRBJ1-1,TRBV5-1,.,few,CASSSDTSNTEAFF,TGCGCCAGCAGCTCTGACACCTCGAACACTGAAGCTTTCTTT
TRBJ2-1,TRBV5-6,.,.,CASSPRLGVSSYNEQFF,TGTGCCAGCAGCCCAAGGTTGGGGGTAAGCTCCTACAATGAGCAGTTCTTC
TRBJ1-5,TRBV6-1,.,.,CASSSESGGPQHF,TGTGCCAGCAGCTCCGAGTCGGGGGGGCCCCAGCATTTT
TRBJ1-2,TRBV27,TRBD1,few,CASSSTGQRSGYTF,TGTGCCAGCAGTTCCACGGGACAGCGATCGGGCTACACCTTC
TRBJ2-7,TRBV6-1,.,.,CASRTLGEAYEQYF,TGTGCCAGCCGCACGTTGGGGGAGGCCTACGAGCAGTACTTC
TRBJ2-3,TRBV13,TRBD2,once,CASTPSGGERDTQYF,TGTGCCAGCACCCCAAGCGGGGGGGAGCGTGATACGCAGTATTTT
TRBJ2-1,TRBV10-3,TRBD1,.,CAIRTRTGGKYNEQFF,TGTGCCATCAGGACAAGGACAGGGGGCAAATACAATGAGCAGTTCTTC
TRBJ2-1,TRBV6-2/TRBV6-3,.,few,CASSYRGSNNLRGNEQFF,TGTGCCAGCAGTTACAGAGGATCAAACAATCTGAGGGGCAATGAGCAGTTCTTC
TRBJ2-2,TRBV5-1,TRBD1,.,CASSMTGNGELFF,TGCGCCAGCAGCATGACAGGGAACGGGGAGCTGTTTTTT
TRBJ2-5,TRBV20-1,.,.,CSASKEGETQYF,TGCAGTGCTAGTAAGGAGGGAGAGACCCAGTACTTC
TRBJ2-1,TRBV27,.,few,CASTSRTVFNEQFF,TGTGCCAGCACCTCCCGGACAGTGTTCAATGAGCAGTTCTTC
TRBJ2-3,TRBV20-1,TRBD2,few,CSARPLAGDQDTQYF,TGCAGTGCTAGACCCCTAGCGGGGGACCAAGATACGCAGTATTTT
TRBJ2-1,TRBV20-1,.,.,CSARFRQVPYNEQFF,TGCAGTGCTAGATTCCGGCAGGTCCCTTACAATGAGCAGTTCTTC
TRBJ1-2,TRBV11-2,TRBD1,.,CASQTGGGGYTF,TGTGCCAGCCAAACAGGGGGAGGGGGCTACACCTTC
TRBJ1-5,TRBV6-5,.,.,CASSPREGQPQHF,TGTGCCAGCAGTCCCCGGGAGGGTCAGCCCCAGCATTTT
TRBJ1-1,TRBV7-6,TRBD1,.,CASSSTSRDRGWNTEAFF,TGTGCCAGCAGCTCAACCAGCCGGGACAGGGGATGGAACACTGAAGCTTTCTTT
TRBJ2-1,TRBV5-1,TRBD1,few,CASSGGVVGNEQFF,TGCGCCAGTTCAGGGGGCGTCGTGGGCAATGAGCAGTTCTTC
TRBJ2-7,TRBV20-1,.,.,CSAREEGRVYEQYF,TGCAGTGCTAGAGAGGAGGGGAGAGTATACGAGCAGTACTTC
TRBJ1-1,TRBV4-1,.,.,CASSQDSREADTEAFF,TGCGCCAGCAGCCAAGATAGTCGGGAAGCGGACACTGAAGCTTTCTTT